What follows is one TCR beta chain and its context. Its antigen remains unidentified. One junction end disagrees with the germline gene, perhaps due to a read error. Reverse transcription of roughly 0.45 to 1 ug RNA was carried out with random hexamers. TCRdb independently ran MiXCR on the immunoSEQ multiplex PCR reads; one entry per CDR3 protein. Among some 130,000 distinct CDR3 sequences listed, more than 85% were seen once. These data belong to a study of CD8 T cells in Susac syndrome. Study overall: Patients with Susac syndrome were therapy-naive, on corticosteroids, or on intravenous immunoglobulin alone at the time that blood was drawn.

The CDR3 is 14 residues long. The germline CDR1 and CDR2 sequences are MGHRA and YSYEKL. Findings and limits, study-wide: Total CD8+ repertoires held under 20 Susac-specific public clones, while CD8+ TEMRA repertoires held a few.

The study sequenced TCR beta in blood CD8+ and CD4+ T cells. The patients with Susac syndrome satisfied recently defined diagnostic criteria for either definite or probable disease. The clonotype comes from a human donor with Susac syndrome. J is TRBJ2-4 and V is TRBV4-1; TRBD1 matches 9 bases. Source material: CD8+ T cells from PBMCs. DNA for the CDR3: TGCGCCAGCAGCCAAGATCGGCTAGGTGACAGGGGGGACTTC. Its protein product is CASSQDRLGDRGDF.